This T cell receptor beta chain was observed in a study of memory CD4+ T cells and cytomegalovirus serostatus. Clones were read by immunoSEQ multiplex PCR, and TCRdb kept only the in-frame ones, dropping some. The sample has about 100,000 clones; 80% are singletons. Germline CDR1 WSHSY, CDR2 SAAADI. CDR3 size: 13 residues. The ends lost 10 bases at V and 8 bases at J; junction bases unmatched: 11. The sort gate was single viable CD3+CD4+CD8-CD45RO+ cells for memory CD4+ T cells. CMV serostatus came from serum IgG against pp150, pp28, p38, p52. The V call is TRBV10-2, the J call TRBJ2-3; 8 nucleotides line up with TRBD1. Sequencing input: memory CD4+ T cells from blood. The TCR was taken from an adult in good health and CMV-seropositive. The CDR3 loop reads CAIAGQGLSTQYF. The CDR3 DNA reads as TGCGCCATCGCTGGACAGGGCCTCAGTACGCAGTATTTT.